Listed below are T cell receptor beta chains from one sample, sequenced in a study of shared clonotypes between healthy human individuals. Data came from immunoSEQ multiplex PCR; TCRdb stores just in-frame clones and leaves some out. This sample has 1 million to 1.3 million clones, with around 78% found just once. Sequencing input: memory CD4+ T cells from PBMCs. These receptors came from a man in his late teens or twenties in good health. Some clones in this sample may be carry-over from other donors' samples. Each CDR3 is given with its conserved first and last residue. Each record gives: V gene, J gene, D gene, clone size, CDR3 protein, CDR3 DNA. A D gene is named only where the DNA matches it firmly. Clone size is shown for a subset of rows, as once, few, many or a class of expanded clone.

TRBV7-3	TRBJ1-2	.	.	CASSLKSNYGYTF	TGTGCCAGCAGCTTAAAGTCTAACTATGGCTACACCTTC
TRBV28	TRBJ2-3	TRBD2	.	CASSSTSGYTDTQYF	TGTGCCAGCAGTAGTACTAGCGGATACACAGATACGCAGTATTTT
TRBV5-4	TRBJ1-2	.	.	CASSLGGSVAEGYTF	TGTGCCAGCAGCTTGGGCGGGAGCGTCGCGGAAGGCTACACCTTC
TRBV18	TRBJ1-2	TRBD1	.	CASSPWTGEYGYTF	TGTGCCAGCTCACCCTGGACAGGGGAGTATGGCTACACCTTC
TRBV10-1	TRBJ1-5	.	.	CAGKDRKDQPQHF	TGCGCCGGCAAGGACAGAAAGGATCAGCCCCAGCATTTT
TRBV9	TRBJ2-2	.	.	CASSVAGGAGGTGELFF	TGTGCCAGCAGCGTAGCTGGAGGTGCCGGGGGCACCGGGGAGCTGTTTTTT
TRBV7-9	TRBJ2-5	.	.	CASSVGPQETQYF	TGTGCCAGCAGCGTGGGACCGCAAGAGACCCAGTACTTC
TRBV12-1	TRBJ2-7	.	.	CASSSRLTNSYEQYF	TGTGCCAGCAGCTCGAGACTGACCAACTCCTACGAGCAGTACTTC
TRBV18	TRBJ2-7	TRBD1	.	CASSPGTETYEQYF	TGTGCCAGCTCACCCGGGACAGAGACCTACGAGCAGTACTTC
TRBV30	TRBJ2-5	.	.	CAWEQGSRTQYF	TGTGCCTGGGAACAGGGCTCTCGGACCCAGTACTTC
TRBV6-5	TRBJ1-1	TRBD1	.	CASSDRAVGTEAFF	TGTGCCAGCAGCGACAGGGCAGTGGGCACTGAAGCTTTCTTT
TRBV14	TRBJ2-7	.	.	CASSPVWGRTYEQYF	TGTGCCAGCAGCCCGGTATGGGGGCGGACCTACGAGCAGTACTTC
TRBV2	TRBJ1-1	.	few	CASSVGGATEAFF	TGTGCCAGCAGTGTGGGGGGCGCGACTGAAGCTTTCTTT
TRBV15	TRBJ1-1	TRBD1	.	CATSRDREGSTEAFF	TGTGCCACCAGCAGGGACAGGGAAGGGAGCACTGAAGCTTTCTTT
TRBV6-5	TRBJ2-7	.	.	CASSYSPGRTVQYF	TGTGCCAGCAGTTACTCGCCCGGCAGGACGGTGCAGTACTTC
TRBV6-1	TRBJ2-7	.	.	CAGQRTTHYEQYF	TGTGCCGGCCAAAGGACTACCCACTACGAGCAGTACTTC
TRBV5-1	TRBJ1-1	.	few	CASSRGATANTEAFF	TGCGCCAGCAGCCGGGGGGCGACAGCCAACACTGAAGCTTTCTTT
TRBV7-6	TRBJ2-1	TRBD1	few	CASRVSGTDEQFF	TGTGCCAGCAGAGTCTCAGGGACAGACGAGCAGTTCTTC
TRBV19	TRBJ1-2	.	.	CASTREITGDGYTF	TGTGCCAGTACCAGAGAAATAACAGGAGATGGCTACACCTTC
TRBV6-5	TRBJ1-1	.	.	CASRPPGGAEAFF	TGTGCCAGCAGGCCACCGGGGGGAGCTGAAGCTTTCTTT
TRBV4-1	TRBJ2-7	TRBD2	.	CASSQPTSGNYEQYF	TGCGCCAGCAGCCAACCGACTAGCGGGAACTACGAGCAGTACTTC
TRBV7-2	TRBJ2-7	.	.	CASSPGSMGYEQYF	TGTGCCAGCAGCCCTGGATCGATGGGCTACGAGCAGTACTTC
TRBV6-5	TRBJ1-1	TRBD1	few	CASRLGQRNTEAFF	TGTGCCAGCAGACTGGGACAGCGGAACACTGAAGCTTTCTTT
TRBV5-1	TRBJ2-3	TRBD2	.	CASSPGLAQDTQYF	TGCGCCAGCAGCCCGGGACTAGCCCAAGATACGCAGTATTTT
TRBV6-1	TRBJ2-4	.	.	CAGGSGGNIQYF	TGTGCCGGCGGGAGTGGGGGCAACATTCAGTACTTC
TRBV5-1	TRBJ1-4	.	.	CASSFGWGEKLFF	TGCGCCAGCAGCTTCGGCTGGGGTGAAAAACTGTTTTTT
TRBV5-4	TRBJ1-5	.	.	CASSLKGDSNQPQHF	TGTGCCAGCAGCTTGAAGGGGGATAGCAATCAGCCCCAGCATTTT
TRBV7-2	TRBJ2-7	TRBD2	.	CASTPAGASDEQYF	TGTGCCAGCACCCCAGCGGGAGCGTCAGACGAGCAGTACTTC
TRBV2	TRBJ1-3	TRBD1	.	CASSLGQVAGNTIYF	TGTGCCAGCAGTCTTGGACAGGTAGCTGGAAACACCATATATTTT
TRBV6-5	TRBJ1-5	.	.	CASSYSVGGQPQHF	TGTGCCAGCAGTTACTCAGTCGGGGGGCAGCCCCAGCATTTT
TRBV29-1	TRBJ1-2	.	.	CSVGGGPWDGYTF	TGCAGCGTTGGGGGCGGGCCCTGGGATGGCTACACCTTC
TRBV28	TRBJ2-7	.	.	CASRVMQGITYEQYF	TGTGCCAGCAGAGTAATGCAGGGAATTACCTACGAGCAGTACTTC
TRBV7-9	TRBJ1-2	TRBD1	few	CASSSERGLGGYTF	TGTGCCAGCAGCTCTGAAAGGGGGCTGGGTGGCTACACCTTC
TRBV27	TRBJ1-3	.	.	CASSPRFGNTIYF	TGTGCCAGCAGCCCCCGCTTTGGAAACACCATATATTTT
TRBV20-1	TRBJ2-7	.	.	CSGKDLPGQYF	TGCAGTGGTAAGGACCTTCCCGGACAGTACTTC
TRBV9	TRBJ2-1	TRBD2	.	CASSVDRTSGSMGNEQFF	TGTGCCAGCAGCGTAGACCGGACTAGCGGGAGTATGGGCAATGAGCAGTTCTTC
TRBV28	TRBJ1-5	.	.	CASSYPTRDQPQHF	TGTGCCAGCAGTTACCCGACGCGGGATCAGCCCCAGCATTTT
TRBV19	TRBJ1-1	TRBD1	.	CASKTQGNGNTEAFF	TGTGCCAGTAAAACACAGGGGAACGGGAACACTGAAGCTTTCTTT
TRBV6-6	TRBJ1-1	.	.	CASSYYGLGNTEAFF	TGTGCCAGCAGTTACTATGGGCTGGGGAACACTGAAGCTTTCTTT
TRBV15	TRBJ2-1	TRBD1	few	CATSRDQGTGSNEQFF	TGTGCCACCAGCAGAGATCAGGGGACAGGGTCCAATGAGCAGTTCTTC
TRBV5-1	TRBJ2-3	TRBD2	.	CASSPLAGVDTQYF	TGCGCCAGCAGCCCCCTAGCGGGAGTCGATACGCAGTATTTT
TRBV18	TRBJ2-5	.	many	CASSPSWGVEETQYF	TGTGCCAGCTCACCCAGTTGGGGAGTGGAAGAGACCCAGTACTTC
TRBV5-4	TRBJ2-1	.	many	CASSPGSEGEQFF	TGTGCCAGCAGCCCGGGCTCCGAAGGTGAGCAGTTCTTC
TRBV4-2	TRBJ2-3	TRBD2	.	CASSQGGGGSVGDTQYF	TGTGCCAGCAGCCAAGGTGGCGGCGGGAGTGTTGGGGATACGCAGTATTTT
TRBV19	TRBJ1-5	.	.	CASTPPARVGQPQHF	TGTGCCAGTACTCCCCCCGCCAGGGTCGGTCAGCCCCAGCATTTT
TRBV7-2	TRBJ2-1	.	.	CASSLSLAVNEQFF	TGTGCCAGCAGCTTAAGTTTAGCGGTTAATGAGCAGTTCTTC
TRBV30	TRBJ1-1	.	.	CAWSVDNEAFF	TGTGCCTGGAGTGTAGACAATGAAGCTTTCTTT
TRBV7-2	TRBJ2-1	.	.	CASSIQRNEQFF	TGTGCCAGCAGCATCCAGAGGAATGAGCAGTTCTTC
TRBV27	TRBJ2-7	TRBD2	.	CASSNPGASGSYEQYF	TGTGCCAGCTCAAACCCCGGGGCTAGCGGCTCCTACGAGCAGTACTTC
TRBV7-9	TRBJ1-4	TRBD1	.	CASSPGGGLEEKLFF	TGTGCCAGCAGCCCCGGAGGGGGCCTGGAGGAAAAACTGTTTTTT
TRBV10-3	TRBJ2-6	.	.	CAISGTTTGANVLTF	TGTGCCATCAGTGGGACAACTACTGGGGCCAACGTCCTGACTTTC
TRBV5-4	TRBJ1-1	TRBD1	.	CASSTTGTAVAFF	TGTGCCAGCAGCACGACCGGGACAGCGGTAGCTTTCTTT
TRBV30	TRBJ2-7	.	.	CAWNRQVSYEQYF	TGTGCCTGGAATAGGCAGGTATCCTACGAGCAGTACTTC